Included here is one T cell receptor beta chain sequence, with context. The sample comes from a study of OX40 agonist ivuxolimab in advanced cancers. Data came from immunoSEQ multiplex PCR; TCRdb stores just in-frame clones and leaves some out. The sample shows 100,000 or so clones, roughly 84% of them seen only once. CDR1 is LGHNA and CDR2 is YSLEER in the germline V gene. The CDR3 spans 15 residues. The V end lost 0 bases, the J end lost 3 bases, and 11 bases lay between the germline ends. The sequencing used CD4+ or CD8+ T cells sorted from blood, collected in a trial of the OX40 agonist ivuxolimab. V and J are TRBV4-3 and TRBJ1-1; D gene unclear. This clonotype originated in an adult with an advanced solid tumor such as melanoma, head and neck, liver or kidney cancer. The CDR3 DNA is TGCGCCAGCAGCCAAGATCGTAGCCGGCACACTGAAGCTTTCTTT. Its protein product is CASSQDRSRHTEAFF.